These T cell receptor beta chains were read from a single sample in a study of cytomegalovirus exposure and HLA in healthy donors. Only in-frame clones appear in the TCRdb table, and some are missing; sequencing was by immunoSEQ multiplex PCR. This sample has some 170,000 clones, with 78% found just once. Material for sequencing was PBMCs. Source of these receptors: a female donor in good health and CMV-seronegative. Each CDR3 is given with its conserved first and last residue. Each record gives: J gene, D gene, clone size, V gene, CDR3 DNA, CDR3 protein. D genes are given only for firm matches. Some rows mark clone size as missing; the rest say once, few, many or name a class of expanded clone.

>TRBJ2-7|TRBD2|.|TRBV6-5
TGTGCCAGCACCAGAAGTGGGACTAGCGACTACGAGCAGTACTTC
CASTRSGTSDYEQYF
>TRBJ2-2|.|.|TRBV11-3
TGTGCCAGCAGAACCGGTAGCACCGGGGAGCTGTTTTTT
CASRTGSTGELFF
>TRBJ2-7|.|few|TRBV21-1
TGTGCCAGCAGCAAAAACACGGGAGTCAGCTACGAGCAGTACTTC
CASSKNTGVSYEQYF
>TRBJ2-3|TRBD2|.|TRBV7-9
TGTGCCAGCAGCTCTGGACTAGCGGGAGCTACAGATACGCAGTATTTT
CASSSGLAGATDTQYF
>TRBJ1-6|.|.|TRBV6-6
TGTGCCAGCAGTTTAGGGGGAATTGATTCACCCCTCCACTTT
CASSLGGIDSPLHF
>TRBJ2-7|.|.|TRBV5-1
TGCGCCAGCAGTCTCCTCACCGGGCCCCGTGGGAGTAACTACGAGCAGTACTTC
CASSLLTGPRGSNYEQYF
>TRBJ2-1|.|.|TRBV7-3
TGTGCCAGCAGCGCCGACAGTACCAATGAGCAGTTCTTC
CASSADSTNEQFF
>TRBJ1-4|TRBD1|.|TRBV30
TGTGCCTGGAGGGAAGACCCGGGACAGGGGATAGCTAATGAAAAACTGTTTTTT
CAWREDPGQGIANEKLFF
>TRBJ2-1|TRBD2|few|TRBV14
TGTGCCAGCAGCCAAGATTTGGGGTTAGCGGGGGTCTACAATGAGCAGTTCTTC
CASSQDLGLAGVYNEQFF
>TRBJ2-2|.|.|TRBV7-9
TGTGCCAGCCAAGGTAGCAGCACCGGGGAGCTGTTTTTT
CASQGSSTGELFF
>TRBJ1-2|.|.|TRBV6-1
TGTGCCAGCAGTGTTTGGCAGTATGGCTACACCTTC
CASSVWQYGYTF
>TRBJ2-7|TRBD2|.|TRBV7-9
TGTGCCAGCGCCCTGGCGGCGGGGGGGCGCCTCGAGCAGTACTTC
CASALAAGGRLEQYF
>TRBJ2-1|.|.|TRBV7-8
TGTGCCAGCAGCCTGGCTGCGGGCCCCGGCAATGAGCAGTTCTTC
CASSLAAGPGNEQFF
>TRBJ2-7|TRBD1|.|TRBV5-1
TGCGCCAGCAGCCGAGAGGGACAGGGCTACGAGCAGTACTTC
CASSREGQGYEQYF
>TRBJ2-5|.|once|TRBV18
TGTGCCAGCTCACCAATCTACCCAGGGGAGGAGACCCAGTACTTC
CASSPIYPGEETQYF
>TRBJ2-1|.|.|TRBV6-5
TGTGCCAGCAGTTATTTAGCGAGTTACAATGAGCAGTTCTTC
CASSYLASYNEQFF
>TRBJ2-6|TRBD2|.|TRBV28
TGTGCCAGCAGCCACCTGACTAGCGGGAGAACTGGGGCCAACGTCCTGACTTTC
CASSHLTSGRTGANVLTF
>TRBJ1-1|TRBD1|.|TRBV27
TGTGCCAGCAGTCTTACAGGGGGTGGGAGGTCATTTGTGAACACTGAAGCTTTCTTT
CASSLTGGGRSFVNTEAFF
>TRBJ1-2|TRBD1|.|TRBV9
TGTGCCAGCAGCGTAACGAGACAGGGCCTCGACGGCTACACCTTC
CASSVTRQGLDGYTF
>TRBJ2-3|TRBD2|.|TRBV7-3
TGTGCCAGCAGCTTTGGCGGGAGAGAACCAGATACGCAGTATTTT
CASSFGGREPDTQYF
>TRBJ1-5|.|.|TRBV19
TGTGCCAGTAGTGGACAGAGGAATCAGCCCCAGCATTTT
CASSGQRNQPQHF
>TRBJ1-1|TRBD1|.|TRBV5-1
TGCGCCAGCAGCAGGGACAGGACCATGAACACTGAAGCTTTCTTT
CASSRDRTMNTEAFF
>TRBJ2-1|.|.|TRBV19
TGTGCCAGTAGTATGGGAGCGGTCTACAATGAGCAGTTCTTC
CASSMGAVYNEQFF
>TRBJ2-5|.|once|TRBV25-1
TGTGCCAGCAGCTTGCACAGGGTCCAAGAGACCCAGTACTTC
CASSLHRVQETQYF